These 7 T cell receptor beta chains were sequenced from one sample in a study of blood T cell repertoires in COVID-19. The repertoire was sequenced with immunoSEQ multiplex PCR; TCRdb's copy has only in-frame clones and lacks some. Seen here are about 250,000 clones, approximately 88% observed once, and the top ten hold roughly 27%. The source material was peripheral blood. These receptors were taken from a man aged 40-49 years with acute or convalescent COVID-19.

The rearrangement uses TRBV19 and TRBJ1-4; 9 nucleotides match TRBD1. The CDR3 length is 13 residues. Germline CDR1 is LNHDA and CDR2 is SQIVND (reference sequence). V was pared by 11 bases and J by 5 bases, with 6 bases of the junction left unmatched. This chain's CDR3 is CAARDRVNEKLFF. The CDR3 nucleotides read TGTGCCGCCCGGGACAGGGTGAATGAAAAACTGTTTTTT.

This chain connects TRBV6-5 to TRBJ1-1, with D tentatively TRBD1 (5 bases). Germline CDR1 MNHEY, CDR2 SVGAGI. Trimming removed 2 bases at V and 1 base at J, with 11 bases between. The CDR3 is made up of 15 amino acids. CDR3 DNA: TGTGCCAGCAGTTACCGGGGGGGTGGGAACACTGAAGCTTTCTTT. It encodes CASSYRGGGNTEAFF.

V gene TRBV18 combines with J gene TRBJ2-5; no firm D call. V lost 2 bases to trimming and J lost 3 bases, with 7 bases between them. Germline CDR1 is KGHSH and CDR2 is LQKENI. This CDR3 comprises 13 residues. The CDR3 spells CASSPAAEETQYF. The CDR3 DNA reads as TGTGCCAGCTCACCAGCCGCGGAAGAGACCCAGTACTTC.

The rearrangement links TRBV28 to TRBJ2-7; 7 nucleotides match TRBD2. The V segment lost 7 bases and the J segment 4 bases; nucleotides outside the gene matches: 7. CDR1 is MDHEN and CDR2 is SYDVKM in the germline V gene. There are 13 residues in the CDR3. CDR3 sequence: CASKLGGTYEQYF. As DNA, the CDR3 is TGTGCCAGCAAACTGGGGGGGACGTACGAGCAGTACTTC.

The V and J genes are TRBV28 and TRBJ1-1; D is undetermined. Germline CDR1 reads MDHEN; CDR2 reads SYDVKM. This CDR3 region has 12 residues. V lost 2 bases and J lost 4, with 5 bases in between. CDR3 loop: CASSLVATEAFF. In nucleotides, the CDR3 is TGTGCCAGCAGTTTAGTAGCCACTGAAGCTTTCTTT.

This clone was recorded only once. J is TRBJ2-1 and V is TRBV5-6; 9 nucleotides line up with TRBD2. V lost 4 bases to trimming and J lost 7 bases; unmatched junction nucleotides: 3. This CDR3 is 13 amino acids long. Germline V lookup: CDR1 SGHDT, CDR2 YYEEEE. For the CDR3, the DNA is TGTGCCAGCAGCATACTAGCGGGTAATGAGCAGTTCTTC. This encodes CASSILAGNEQFF.

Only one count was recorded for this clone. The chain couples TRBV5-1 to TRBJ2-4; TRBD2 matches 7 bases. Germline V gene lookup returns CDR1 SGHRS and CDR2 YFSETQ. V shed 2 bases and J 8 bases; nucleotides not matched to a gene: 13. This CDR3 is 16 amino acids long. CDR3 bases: TGCGCCAGCAGCTTTAGGCGGGAGAACCCCTTGGACATTCAGTACTTC. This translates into CASSFRRENPLDIQYF.